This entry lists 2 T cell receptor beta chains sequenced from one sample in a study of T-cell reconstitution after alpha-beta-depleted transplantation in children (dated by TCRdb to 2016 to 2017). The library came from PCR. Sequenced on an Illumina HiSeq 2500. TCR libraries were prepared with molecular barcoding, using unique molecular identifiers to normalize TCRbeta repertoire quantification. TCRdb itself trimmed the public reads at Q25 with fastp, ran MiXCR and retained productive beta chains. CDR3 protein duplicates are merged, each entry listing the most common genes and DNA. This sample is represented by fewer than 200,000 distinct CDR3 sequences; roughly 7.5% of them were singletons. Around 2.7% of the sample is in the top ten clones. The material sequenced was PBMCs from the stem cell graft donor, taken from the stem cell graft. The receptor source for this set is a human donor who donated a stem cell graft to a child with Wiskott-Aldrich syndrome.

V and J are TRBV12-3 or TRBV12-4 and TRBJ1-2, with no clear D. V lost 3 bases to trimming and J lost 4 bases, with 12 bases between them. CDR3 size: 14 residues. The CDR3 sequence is CASSFGKASYGYTF. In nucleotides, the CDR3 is TGTGCCAGCAGTTTCGGGAAGGCTAGCTATGGCTACACCTTC.

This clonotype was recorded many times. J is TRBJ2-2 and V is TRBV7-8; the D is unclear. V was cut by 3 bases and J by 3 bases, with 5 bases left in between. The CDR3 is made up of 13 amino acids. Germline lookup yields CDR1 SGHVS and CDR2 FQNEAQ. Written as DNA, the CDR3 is TGTGCCAGCAGCTTTCCATACACCGGGGAGCTGTTTTTT. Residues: CASSFPYTGELFF.